The 7 T cell receptor beta chains reported below all come from one sample, sequenced in a study of blood T cells in healthy people across ages. For the second PCR, which ran for about 7 to 11 cycles, a sample-barcoded 5' primer and a J-beta primer mix were used. TCRdb redid the calling of the 5' RACE reads with MiXCR, one entry per CDR3 protein. The sample records fewer than 1.5 million distinct CDR3 sequences, around 39% being singletons. Source material: blood. These receptors all come from a young woman in good health.

The chain has TRBV20-1 and TRBJ2-1, with a weak D call TRBD2 (6 bases). Near its end, the DNA agrees better with TRBJ2-7, so the J call may be wrong. Germline CDR1 is DFQATT and CDR2 is SNEGSKA (reference sequence). The CDR3 is made up of 15 amino acids. CDR3 in DNA: TGCAGTGCCAGTGGGGGACGGGGGTCGTACAATGAGCAGTACTTC. It encodes CSASGGRGSYNEQYF.

This clonotype was seen only a few times. The chain employs TRBV5-1 and TRBJ1-1; tentatively, D is TRBD1 (5 bases). CDR1 and CDR2 from the germline V gene are SGHRS and YFSETQ. V was pared by 4 bases and J by 3 bases, with 10 bases between. CDR3 size: 13 residues. This CDR3 is CASSTGADTEAFF. CDR3 DNA: TGCGCCAGCAGCACCGGGGCTGACACTGAAGCTTTCTTT.

The chain carries TRBV5-1 and TRBJ2-3; D call uncertain. Trimming removed 1 base at V and 9 bases at J, with 15 bases between. The CDR3 is made up of 14 amino acids. Germline V gene sequence: CDR1 SGHRS, CDR2 YFSETQ. The CDR3 nucleotides read TGCGCCAGCAGCTTGTTCCTGACCCAGGACACGCAGTATTTT. Translation gives CASSLFLTQDTQYF.

On this clonotype: One end of the junction does not line up with germline, which may come from a read error. The chain uses TRBV7-9 and TRBJ2-5; unclear D gene. Germline assignment: CDR1 SEHNR and CDR2 FQNEAQ (reference sequence). The CDR3 sequence is 13 residues long. In DNA form, the CDR3 reads TGTGCCAACAGCCCCTCCGGCCAAGAGACCCAGTACTTC. Encoded protein: CANSPSGQETQYF.

This chain joins TRBV6-5 and TRBJ2-1; 9 nucleotides align to TRBD2. Germline assignment: CDR1 MNHEY and CDR2 SVGAGI. Trimming removed 0 bases from V and 4 bases from J; junction bases left unmatched: 4. This CDR3 contains 16 residues. The CDR3 is CASSYSLRGGYNEQFF. CDR3 bases: TGTGCCAGCAGTTACTCGTTGCGGGGGGGATACAATGAGCAGTTCTTC.

The gene calls are TRBV7-2 and TRBJ2-7, with TRBD2 as a possible D gene (6 bases). The germline V gene encodes CDR1 SGHTA and CDR2 FQGNSA. This CDR3 is 14 amino acids long. V was trimmed by 2 bases and J by 3 bases, leaving 11 bases between them. Written as DNA, the CDR3 is TGTGCCAGCAGCTTACTCGGGGGAAACTACGAGCAGTACTTC. It codes for CASSLLGGNYEQYF. Variable domain in full (rest from reference TRBV7-2 and TRBJ2-7): GAGVSQSPSNKVTEKGKDVELRCDPISGHTALYWYRQSLGQGLEFLIYFQGNSAPDKSGLPSDRFSAERTGGSVSTLTIQRTQQEDSAVYLCASSLLGGNYEQYFGPGTRLTVT.

This clonotype was recorded a few times. The chain couples TRBV2 to TRBJ1-5, with D possibly matching TRBD1 (6 bases). There are 13 residues in the CDR3. Germline assignment: CDR1 SNHLY and CDR2 FYNNEI. Between the trimmed V and J ends, which lost 7 bases and 7 bases, there was a span of 14 bases. CDR3: CASNRGTGQPQHF. The CDR3, as DNA: TGTGCCAGCAATAGGGGCACAGGGCAGCCCCAGCATTTT. The entire variable domain, with the rest obtained from reference TRBV2 and TRBJ1-5, is as follows: EPEVTQTPSHQVTQMGQEVILRCVPISNHLYFYWYRQILGQKVEFLVSFYNNEISEKSEIFDDQFSVERPDGSNFTLKIRSTKLEDSAMYFCASNRGTGQPQHFGDGTRLSIL.